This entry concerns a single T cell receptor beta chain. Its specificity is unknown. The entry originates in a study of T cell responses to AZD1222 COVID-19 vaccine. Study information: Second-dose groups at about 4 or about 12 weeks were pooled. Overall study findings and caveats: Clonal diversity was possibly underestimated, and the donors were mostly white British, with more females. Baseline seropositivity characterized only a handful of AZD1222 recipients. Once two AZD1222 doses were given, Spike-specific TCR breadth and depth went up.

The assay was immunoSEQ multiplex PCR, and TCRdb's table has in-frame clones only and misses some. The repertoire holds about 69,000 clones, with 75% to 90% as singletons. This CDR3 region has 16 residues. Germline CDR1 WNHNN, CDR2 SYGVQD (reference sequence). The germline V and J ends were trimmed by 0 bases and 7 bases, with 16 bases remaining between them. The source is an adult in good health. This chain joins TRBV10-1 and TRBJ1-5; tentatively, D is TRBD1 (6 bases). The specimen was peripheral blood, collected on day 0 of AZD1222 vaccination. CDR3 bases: TGCGCCAGCAGTGAGTCCCTGGACAGTTTCGACCAGCCCCAGCATTTT. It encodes CASSESLDSFDQPQHF.